Sequencing of this TCR beta chain was carried out in a study of regulatory T cells in long-lasting Graves disease. The time point was: newly diagnosed GD, antithyroid drugs for less than 3 months. TCR sequences were obtained from RNA taken from PBMCs. An endocrinology unit in Xi'an, China, supplied the patients. Through Arm-PCR of CDR3 regions and iRepertoire HTBI primers, TCR beta libraries were built. TCRdb ran MiXCR on the multiplex PCR reads and lists one entry per CDR3 protein. This sample has hundreds of thousands of distinct CDR3 sequences, with less than 20% found just once. CDR1 is SEHNR, CDR2 FQNEAQ, per germline (reference sequence). The CDR3 runs to 15 residues. V lost 4 bases, J lost 0 bases, and 9 bases lay in between. The same data also contributed to another study, on T cells in Graves' hyperthyroidism and ophthalmopathy. That study reports: Hyperthyroidism, newly diagnosed and lasting under 2 months, affected patients aged 18 to 65. Appearing also in blood were most of the thyroid clonotypes expanded above 0.001.

The clonotype originates from a woman aged 25 to 39 with Graves disease. Material: peripheral blood mononuclear cells (PBMCs), obtained at new diagnosis, from a patient treated with antithyroid drugs. V gene TRBV7-9 combines with J gene TRBJ2-2; the D gene is possibly TRBD2 (5 bases). The CDR3 is CASSSSHANTGELFF. The CDR3 coding sequence is TGTGCCAGCAGCTCTAGCCACGCGAACACCGGGGAGCTGTTTTTT.